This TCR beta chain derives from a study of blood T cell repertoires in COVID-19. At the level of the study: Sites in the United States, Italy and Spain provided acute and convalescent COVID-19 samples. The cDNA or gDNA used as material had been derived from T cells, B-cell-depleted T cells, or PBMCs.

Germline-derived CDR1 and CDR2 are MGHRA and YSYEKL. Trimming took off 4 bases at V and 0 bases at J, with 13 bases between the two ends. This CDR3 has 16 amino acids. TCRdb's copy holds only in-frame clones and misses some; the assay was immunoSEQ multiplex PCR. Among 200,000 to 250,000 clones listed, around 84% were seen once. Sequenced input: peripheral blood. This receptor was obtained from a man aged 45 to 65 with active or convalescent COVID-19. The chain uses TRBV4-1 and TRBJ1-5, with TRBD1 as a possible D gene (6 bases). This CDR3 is CASSRREQGSNQPQHF. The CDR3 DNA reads TGCGCCAGCAGCCGCCGCGAACAGGGTAGCAATCAGCCCCAGCATTTT.